The clone carrying this T cell receptor (beta chain) is large by share. Its target is not known. Treatment defined: roughly 11-day PBMC culture with coronavirus spike peptide pools or control peptides (ViraFEST assay). The data were taken from a study of vaccination and CD4 T cells after COVID-19. Study-level information: Each participant was administered two doses of a vaccine, which was either BNT162b2 or mRNA-1273. The study drew post-COVID samples a median approximately 100 days after diagnosis (range 35 to 161). Post-vaccination samples were procured at a median of approximately 72 days following dose two (range 14 to 241).

Sequencing of cultured CD4+ T cell DNA used the Oncomine TCR Beta short-read assay. From the PCR reads, TCRdb called clonotypes with MiXCR, one entry per CDR3 protein. The repertoire holds roughly 7,600 distinct CDR3 sequences, roughly a fifth seen once, with about 10% in the top ten. This CDR3 region has 15 residues. The V gene lost 6 bases and the J gene lost 7 bases, with 25 bases spanning the gap. CDR1 is DFQATT and CDR2 is SNEGSKA in the germline V gene (reference sequence). The clonotype comes from a human donor who had recovered from COVID-19. The sequencing used CD4+ T cells from blood, cultured in vitro, collected after SARS-CoV-2 vaccination. The chain employs TRBV20-1 and TRBJ2-7; no clear D gene. The CDR3, as DNA: TGCAGTGCGGGCAGAGCTACGGATGGGCACCTTGAGCAGTACTTC. It encodes CSAGRATDGHLEQYF.